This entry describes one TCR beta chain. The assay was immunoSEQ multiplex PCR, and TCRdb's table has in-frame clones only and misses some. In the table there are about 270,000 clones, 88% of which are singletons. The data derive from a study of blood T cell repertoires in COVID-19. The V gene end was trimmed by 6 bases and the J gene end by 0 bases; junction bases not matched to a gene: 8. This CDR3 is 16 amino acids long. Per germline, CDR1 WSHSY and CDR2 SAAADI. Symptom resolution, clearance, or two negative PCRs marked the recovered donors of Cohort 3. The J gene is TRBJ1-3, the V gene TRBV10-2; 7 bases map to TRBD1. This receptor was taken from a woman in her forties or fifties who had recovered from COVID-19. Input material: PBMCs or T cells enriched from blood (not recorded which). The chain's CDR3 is CASRKGQTYSGNTIYF. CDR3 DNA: TGCGCCAGCAGGAAGGGACAGACTTACTCTGGAAACACCATATATTTT.